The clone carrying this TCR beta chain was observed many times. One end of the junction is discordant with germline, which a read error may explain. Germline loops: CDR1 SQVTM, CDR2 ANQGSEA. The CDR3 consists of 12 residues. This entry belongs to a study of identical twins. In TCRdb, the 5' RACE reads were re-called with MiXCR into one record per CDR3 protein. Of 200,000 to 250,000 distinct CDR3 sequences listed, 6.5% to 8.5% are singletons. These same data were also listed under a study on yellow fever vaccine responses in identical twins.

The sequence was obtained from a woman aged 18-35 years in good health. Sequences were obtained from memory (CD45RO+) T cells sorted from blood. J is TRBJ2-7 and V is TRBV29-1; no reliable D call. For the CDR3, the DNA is TGCAGCGTATCAAAAATGGACCGTGCCACGGCCTTC. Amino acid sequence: CSVSKMDRATAF.